This T cell receptor (beta chain) stems from a study of CD8 T cells in Susac syndrome. Study-level background: The Susac syndrome patients that were sequenced included more than 5 with active disease and under ten in remission. Treatment status at blood draw for the Susac syndrome patients was therapy-naive, corticosteroids, or intravenous immunoglobulin alone.

It was with random hexamers that about 0.45 to 1 ug RNA was reverse transcribed. immunoSEQ multiplex PCR amplified TCR beta CDR3 across 54 Vbeta, 13 Jbeta. MiXCR, run by TCRdb on the immunoSEQ multiplex PCR reads, gives a single entry per CDR3 protein. This repertoire shows about 240,000 distinct CDR3 sequences, approximately 95% found once; its top ten account for about 0.095%. The sequenced sample was CD4+ T cells from PBMCs. The sequence came from a human donor with Susac syndrome.

CDR3 DNA sequence: TGTGCCAGCAGTGAAATGGAAGGGATTGTTTTAGGGGAGACCCAGTACTTC. Encoded protein: CASSEMEGIVLGETQYF. The chain joins TRBV25-1 to TRBJ2-5, with unresolved D. The germline V gene has CDR1 MGHDK and CDR2 SYGVNS. Trimming stripped 2 bases from V and 5 bases from J, with 21 bases between. The CDR3 has 17 amino acids.